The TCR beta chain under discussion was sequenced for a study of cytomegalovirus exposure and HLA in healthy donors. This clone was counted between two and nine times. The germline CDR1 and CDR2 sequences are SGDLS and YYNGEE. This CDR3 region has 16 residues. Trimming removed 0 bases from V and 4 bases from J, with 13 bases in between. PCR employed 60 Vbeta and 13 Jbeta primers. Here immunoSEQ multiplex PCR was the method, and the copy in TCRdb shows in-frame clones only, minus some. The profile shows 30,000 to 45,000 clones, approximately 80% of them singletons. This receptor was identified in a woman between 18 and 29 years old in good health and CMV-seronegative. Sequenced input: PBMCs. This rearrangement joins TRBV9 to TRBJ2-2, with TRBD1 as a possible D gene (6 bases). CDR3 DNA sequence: TGTGCCAGCAGCGTAGGTCAGGCCAGGGGCACCGGGGAGCTGTTTTTT. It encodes CASSVGQARGTGELFF. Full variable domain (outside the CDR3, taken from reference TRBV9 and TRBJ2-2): DSGVTQTPKHLITATGQRVTLRCSPRSGDLSVYWYQQSLDQGLQFLIQYYNGEERAKGNILERFSAQQFPDLHSELNLSSLELGDSALYFCASSVGQARGTGELFFGEGSRLTVL.